The entry below gives a single T cell receptor beta chain sequence along with its context. Its specificity is not known. TCR beta CDR3 regions were amplified from RNA transcripts. The study used the HTBI primer set for a first-round RT-PCR of the TCR CDR3. TCRdb re-derived calls from the multiplex PCR reads in MiXCR, one entry per CDR3 protein. There are about 640,000 distinct CDR3 sequences in the sample; approximately 14% occur only once, and under 15% lies in the top ten. These data are taken from a study of T cells in Graves' hyperthyroidism and ophthalmopathy. Across the whole study: Staff took peripheral blood when the initial diagnosis was made, before any treatment began. General observations from the study: Ophthalmopathy stood apart from stable hyperthyroidism in a 13 V-J model.

V was clipped by 4 bases and J by 6 bases, with 13 bases between them. The CDR3 runs to 15 residues. Germline V gene lookup returns CDR1 SGHAT and CDR2 FQDESV (reference sequence). Pregnant or lactating patients were excluded, as were those with uncontrolled infection or other autoimmune disease. The V call is TRBV11-1, the J call TRBJ1-6; D perhaps matches TRBD1 (5 bases). Sequenced input: blood. This TCR was sampled from a woman in her forties or fifties with Graves' ophthalmopathy. DNA for the CDR3: TGTGCCAGCAGCTCTAAGGGAAGGGGTAATTCACCCCTCCACTTT. Protein: CASSSKGRGNSPLHF.